Following are 2 T cell receptor beta chains from one sample sequenced in a study of blood T cell repertoires in COVID-19. The assay was immunoSEQ multiplex PCR, and TCRdb's table has in-frame clones only and misses some. The sample has approximately 140,000 clones, 84% seen once; the top ten hold 5.5%. Sequenced: PBMCs or T cells enriched from blood (not recorded which). These receptors all come from a middle-aged man with acute COVID-19.

This chain connects TRBV18 to TRBJ2-3; no clear D. The CDR3 length is 14 residues. Germline V gives CDR1 KGHSH, CDR2 LQKENI. V lost 2 bases and J lost 2, with 8 bases in between. In DNA, the CDR3 is TGTGCCAGCTCACCAGCGGCTTCCACAGATACGCAGTATTTT. Protein product: CASSPAASTDTQYF.

V is TRBV7-9 and J is TRBJ1-5; 8 nucleotides line up with TRBD1. Losses at the gene ends were 3 bases for V and 6 bases for J; bases not matched to a gene: 10. The germline CDR1 and CDR2 sequences are SEHNR and FQNEAQ (reference sequence). The CDR3 runs 16 residues. CDR3 sequence (DNA): TGTGCCAGCAGCTTCTATGCAGGGGGCAGGAGTCAGCCCCAGCATTTT. Translated, it gives CASSFYAGGRSQPQHF.